Listed below are T cell receptor beta chains from one sample, sequenced in a study of OX40 agonist ivuxolimab in advanced cancers. Using immunoSEQ multiplex PCR, the repertoire was profiled, and TCRdb retains in-frame clones only, with some absent. The table lists tens of thousands of clones, about 85% of them singletons, with 20% in the top ten. Sample: CD4+ or CD8+ T cells sorted from blood, taken in a trial of the OX40 agonist ivuxolimab. Source of these receptors: an adult with an advanced solid tumor such as melanoma, head and neck, liver or kidney cancer. The CDR3 runs from the conserved cysteine through the conserved F or W. A D gene is named only where the DNA matches it firmly. Part of the rows lack a size; the others show once, few, many or a class for expanded clones.

size: .; V: TRBV2; J: TRBJ2-7; D: TRBD1; CDR3: CASSELGQGYEQYF; DNA: TGTGCCAGCAGTGAACTGGGACAGGGGTACGAGCAGTACTTC
size: .; V: TRBV12-5; J: TRBJ2-7; D: .; CDR3: CASGSGGTDYEQYF; DNA: TGTGCTAGTGGCTCTGGGGGGACAGACTACGAGCAGTACTTC
size: .; V: TRBV9; J: TRBJ2-7; D: TRBD1; CDR3: CASSVAGTGLLGEQYF; DNA: TGTGCCAGCAGCGTAGCGGGGACAGGGCTGCTCGGGGAGCAGTACTTC
size: .; V: TRBV6-6; J: TRBJ2-1; D: .; CDR3: CASRVLHEQFF; DNA: TGTGCCAGCAGGGTGCTGCATGAGCAGTTCTTC
size: .; V: TRBV11-2; J: TRBJ1-1; D: .; CDR3: CASRKDTSPNTEAFF; DNA: TGTGCCAGCAGGAAGGACACCTCGCCGAACACTGAAGCTTTCTTT
size: .; V: TRBV4-1; J: TRBJ2-2; D: .; CDR3: CASSQYTNTGELFF; DNA: TGCGCCAGCAGCCAATACACGAACACCGGGGAGCTGTTTTTT
size: .; V: TRBV4-3; J: TRBJ1-1; D: .; CDR3: CASSQDRGLDTEAFF; DNA: TGCGCCAGCAGCCAAGATCGGGGGCTAGACACTGAAGCTTTCTTT
size: .; V: TRBV18; J: TRBJ1-5; D: TRBD1; CDR3: CASSVDRGNQPQHF; DNA: TGTGCCAGCTCCGTGGACAGGGGGAATCAGCCCCAGCATTTT
size: .; V: TRBV10-2; J: TRBJ1-2; D: TRBD1; CDR3: CASSESGLGISGTGADGYTF; DNA: TGCGCCAGCAGTGAGTCGGGGTTAGGGATTTCCGGCACAGGGGCTGATGGCTACACCTTC
size: .; V: TRBV4-3; J: TRBJ2-1; D: .; CDR3: CASSQSSTDYNEQFF; DNA: TGCGCCAGCAGCCAATCCTCGACAGATTACAATGAGCAGTTCTTC
size: once; V: TRBV4-3; J: TRBJ1-2; D: .; CDR3: CASSQDRSTSYGYTF; DNA: TGCGCCAGCAGCCAAGATAGGTCAACCTCTTATGGCTACACCTTC
size: once; V: TRBV2; J: TRBJ2-2; D: TRBD1; CDR3: CASGTGITGELFF; DNA: TGTGCCAGCGGGACAGGGATAACCGGGGAGCTGTTTTTT
size: .; V: TRBV28; J: TRBJ2-5; D: .; CDR3: CASRGSESQETQYF; DNA: TGTGCCAGCAGGGGCAGCGAAAGCCAAGAGACCCAGTACTTC
size: .; V: TRBV30; J: TRBJ2-3; D: TRBD1; CDR3: CAWSRRDRGLFSDTQYF; DNA: TGTGCCTGGAGTCGCCGGGACAGGGGGCTATTTTCAGATACGCAGTATTTT
size: .; V: TRBV28; J: TRBJ1-5; D: TRBD1; CDR3: CASSLKPMTGYRQPQHF; DNA: TGTGCCAGCAGTTTAAAGCCAATGACAGGGTATCGGCAGCCCCAGCATTTT
size: .; V: TRBV10-2; J: TRBJ2-2; D: .; CDR3: CASSNGGELFF; DNA: TGCGCCAGCAGTAATGGAGGGGAGCTGTTTTTT
size: .; V: TRBV2; J: TRBJ2-2; D: .; CDR3: CASHSGVTGELFF; DNA: TGTGCCAGCCATAGCGGAGTCACCGGGGAGCTGTTTTTT
size: once; V: TRBV29-1; J: TRBJ1-2; D: TRBD1; CDR3: CSVPRGTGGGYTF; DNA: TGCAGCGTTCCAAGGGGGACAGGAGGTGGCTACACCTTC
size: .; V: TRBV9; J: TRBJ2-3; D: .; CDR3: CASSVVGDGDTQYF; DNA: TGTGCCAGCAGCGTAGTTGGGGACGGAGATACGCAGTATTTT
size: .; V: TRBV5-8; J: TRBJ1-1; D: .; CDR3: CASSLIFTEAFF; DNA: TGTGCCAGCAGCTTGATATTCACTGAAGCTTTCTTT
size: .; V: TRBV19; J: TRBJ2-7; D: TRBD1; CDR3: CASSPGTGLVYEQYF; DNA: TGTGCCAGTAGTCCCGGGACAGGGTTGGTCTACGAGCAGTACTTC
size: few; V: TRBV2; J: TRBJ1-2; D: TRBD1; CDR3: CASSEVLRDRAYGYTF; DNA: TGTGCCAGCAGTGAAGTCCTCCGGGACAGGGCCTATGGCTACACCTTC
size: .; V: TRBV4-1; J: TRBJ1-2; D: .; CDR3: CASSPEAGAGYGYTF; DNA: TGCGCCAGCAGCCCCGAGGCGGGGGCGGGCTATGGCTACACCTTC
size: few; V: TRBV4-3; J: TRBJ1-2; D: .; CDR3: CASSRGRQVPYGYTF; DNA: TGCGCCAGCAGCCGGGGTAGACAGGTCCCCTATGGCTACACCTTC
size: .; V: TRBV19; J: TRBJ2-7; D: .; CDR3: CASWAGDEQYF; DNA: TGTGCCAGTTGGGCCGGGGACGAGCAGTACTTC
size: .; V: TRBV7-8; J: TRBJ1-1; D: .; CDR3: CASSLALWITEAFF; DNA: TGTGCCAGCAGCTTAGCGCTTTGGATCACTGAAGCTTTCTTT
size: .; V: TRBV5-5; J: TRBJ1-5; D: .; CDR3: CASSLRAGSDQPQHF; DNA: TGTGCCAGCAGCTTGAGGGCAGGGAGTGATCAGCCCCAGCATTTT
size: .; V: TRBV7-9; J: TRBJ2-2; D: TRBD2; CDR3: CASSSWTSGGLNTGELFF; DNA: TGTGCCAGCAGCTCGTGGACTAGCGGGGGCCTTAACACCGGGGAGCTGTTTTTT
size: .; V: TRBV27; J: TRBJ2-7; D: TRBD1; CDR3: CASSLFFPGGSEQYF; DNA: TGTGCCAGCAGTTTATTCTTTCCAGGGGGCTCCGAGCAGTACTTC